This record covers a single T cell receptor beta chain. This sample was included in a study of cytomegalovirus exposure and HLA in healthy donors. V dropped 4 bases and J dropped 7; count of bases not matched to a gene: 7. Germline V CDR1 and CDR2: SGHTA, FQGTGA. CDR3 length: 15 residues. The PCR employed 60 Vbeta primers together with 13 Jbeta primers. The method was immunoSEQ multiplex PCR; TCRdb's version includes in-frame clones alone and lacks a portion of them. This table holds approximately 150,000 clones, about 77% found once. This TCR derives from a male donor in good health and CMV-seropositive. Sequenced input: PBMCs. The chain joins TRBV7-3 to TRBJ1-6; 7 bases agree with TRBD1. CDR3: CASSSLGGPNSPLHF. DNA of the CDR3: TGTGCCAGCAGCTCCTTAGGGGGCCCGAATTCACCCCTCCACTTT.